A selection of T cell receptor beta chains follows, all from one sample in a study of chemoradiotherapy in HPV16-positive cancers. Clones were read by immunoSEQ multiplex PCR, and TCRdb kept only the in-frame ones, dropping some. This table holds around 30,000 clones, about 89% found once. The sample here was blood, taken from a patient who underwent chemoradiotherapy. These receptors all stem from a human donor with HPV-associated anogenital cancer. CDR3s include the opening cysteine and the closing phenylalanine or tryptophan. A D gene is named only where the DNA matches it firmly. Only some rows state a clone size, as once, few, many or a class for expanded clones.

>TRBV13|-|-|TRBJ2-5
TGTGCCAGCAGCTTAGGCCCGAGCGGTACCCAAGAGACCCAGTACTTC
CASSLGPSGTQETQYF
>TRBV18|-|-|TRBJ2-5
TGTGCCAGCTCACCAAGGGGGACAATAAGGGAGACCCAGTACTTC
CASSPRGTIRETQYF
>TRBV18|-|-|TRBJ2-3
TGTGCCAGCTCGCCAGAGCAGGTTGATACGCAGTATTTT
CASSPEQVDTQYF
>TRBV18|-|-|TRBJ2-7
TGTGCCAGCTCACCAGGGGCCGAGCAGTACTTC
CASSPGAEQYF
>TRBV5-1|TRBD1|-|TRBJ1-2
TGCGCCAGCAGCTTGGAAGGGGGCCTAGTCTGGGGCTACACCTTC
CASSLEGGLVWGYTF
>TRBV6-5|-|-|TRBJ2-4
TGTGCCAGCAGTTATCTAGGGGCGGCCAAAAACATTCAGTACTTC
CASSYLGAAKNIQYF
>TRBV6-5|-|-|TRBJ2-5
TGTGCCAGCAGTTACTCGGGGCAAGAGACCCAGTACTTC
CASSYSGQETQYF
>TRBV4-3|TRBD2|-|TRBJ2-5
TGCGCCAGCAGCCAAGGGCGGCTAGCGGGGATACAAGAGAACCAGTACTTC
CASSQGRLAGIQENQYF
>TRBV11-2|-|-|TRBJ2-6
TGTGCCAGCAGCTTTCCGCAGGGGTTGAGCTCTGGGGCCAACGTCCTGACTTTC
CASSFPQGLSSGANVLTF
>TRBV18|-|-|TRBJ1-1
TGTGCCAGCTCACCAACTCGTCCGGGGAAAGAGGGAAACACTGAAGCTTTCTTT
CASSPTRPGKEGNTEAFF
>TRBV6-1|-|-|TRBJ2-7
TGTGCCAGCAGTGAAGAAGAACACACTTACTTACTCTACGAGCAGTACTTC
CASSEEEHTYLLYEQYF
>TRBV5-4|-|-|TRBJ2-5
TGTGCCAGCATCCCCCCTTCGACTAGTAGGGCTCAAGAGACCCAGTACTTC
CASIPPSTSRAQETQYF
>TRBV6-7|-|-|TRBJ1-2
TGTGCCAGCAGTTACTCCAACCCACTTCCGGCGCCGGGACGAGGAAACTATGGCTACACCTTC
CASSYSNPLPAPGRGNYGYTF
>TRBV5-4|TRBD2|-|TRBJ2-5
TGTGCCAGCAGTCCCCGGACTAGCGGGGAGACCCAGTACTTC
CASSPRTSGETQYF
>TRBV28|-|few|TRBJ1-2
TGTGCCAGCAGTTTAACAGGGCCCAACTATGGCTACACCTTC
CASSLTGPNYGYTF
>TRBV9|-|-|TRBJ1-2
TGTGCCAGCAGCGTACTTCTACGGGATGGCTACACCTTC
CASSVLLRDGYTF
>TRBV2|TRBD1|-|TRBJ2-1
TGTGCCAGCAGTGAAGCTAGGGACAGGGTACTCAATGAGCAGTTCTTC
CASSEARDRVLNEQFF
>TRBV4-1|-|-|TRBJ1-1
TGCGCCAGCAGCCGAGGGCGTTCAAGACAGGCCACTGAAGCTTTCTTT
CASSRGRSRQATEAFF
>TRBV5-1|-|-|TRBJ2-1
TGCGCCAGCAGCTCGGACAGTACTGTCTACAATGAGCAGTTCTTC
CASSSDSTVYNEQFF
>TRBV9|TRBD1|-|TRBJ1-2
TGTGCCAGCAGCCCCCGGGACAGCTACCAAACTAACTATGGCTACACCTTC
CASSPRDSYQTNYGYTF
>TRBV18|TRBD1|-|TRBJ2-5
TGTGCCAGCTCACCAGCAGGGGGCGGATGGCAAGAGACCCAGTACTTC
CASSPAGGGWQETQYF
>TRBV19|-|-|TRBJ2-5
TGTGCCAGTAGTGCACGGACCCTACCAACGGGGACCCAGTACTTC
CASSARTLPTGTQYF
>TRBV27|-|-|TRBJ2-1
TGTGCCAGCAGTTTGTTCGGGAGTGAGCAGTTCTTC
CASSLFGSEQFF
>TRBV27|-|-|TRBJ1-2
TGTGCCAGCAGTTTAATTTCGGCAGGCAAGGCCTATGGCTACACCTTC
CASSLISAGKAYGYTF
>TRBV4-1|TRBD1|-|TRBJ2-1
TGCGCCAGCAGCCAACCGGGACAGGGCATCCATGAGCAGTTCTTC
CASSQPGQGIHEQFF
>TRBV27|-|-|TRBJ1-5
TGTGCCAGCAGTTTAATCCTTATCTATAGCAATCAGCCCCAGCATTTT
CASSLILIYSNQPQHF
>TRBV18|-|-|TRBJ2-2
TGTGCCAGCTCACCTTACATAGACTCGAACACCGGGGAGCTGTTTTTT
CASSPYIDSNTGELFF
>TRBV4-1|-|few|TRBJ1-5
TGCGCCAGCAGCCAAGACCGAAGTCTCAATCAGCCCCAGCATTTT
CASSQDRSLNQPQHF
>TRBV4-2|TRBD1|-|TRBJ1-1
TGTGCCAGCAGCCAAGTGACAGGGCCGAACACTGAAGCTTTCTTT
CASSQVTGPNTEAFF
>TRBV27|-|-|TRBJ1-5
TGTGCCAGCAGCCTGGGGGGCTATAGCAATCAGCCCCAGCATTTT
CASSLGGYSNQPQHF
>TRBV10-2|-|-|TRBJ2-6
TGCGCCAGCTCCGACAGGACTGGGGCCAACGTCCTGACTTTC
CASSDRTGANVLTF
>TRBV7-2|-|-|TRBJ2-2
TGTGCCAGCAGCACTACAGGGATGAACACCGGGGAGCTGTTTTTT
CASSTTGMNTGELFF
>TRBV5-1|-|-|TRBJ1-1
TGCGCCAGCAGCTCTCAGACAGACACTGAAGCTTTCTTT
CASSSQTDTEAFF
>TRBV19|-|-|TRBJ1-4
TGTGCCAGTAGTATGGGGGCAGGGAGTGAAAAACTGTTTTTT
CASSMGAGSEKLFF
>TRBV19|TRBD1|-|TRBJ1-5
TGTGCCAGCCGTAATTGGGTCGGACAGGGTGATCAGCCCCAGCATTTT
CASRNWVGQGDQPQHF
>TRBV2|-|few|TRBJ2-5
TGTGCCAGCAGGGGGACGGCGGCTTTTAGAGAGACCCAGTACTTC
CASRGTAAFRETQYF
>TRBV2|-|-|TRBJ2-2
TGTGCCATAAAGACAGGCTCAAACTCGAACACCGGGGAGCTGTTTTTT
CAIKTGSNSNTGELFF
>TRBV10-1|-|-|TRBJ2-5
TGCGCCAGCAGTAATCCCTCGGGGCCAGAGACCCAGTACTTC
CASSNPSGPETQYF
>TRBV27|-|few|TRBJ1-1
TGTGCCAGCAGTTTGAGGGCGAACACTGAAGCTTTCTTT
CASSLRANTEAFF
>TRBV2|TRBD1|-|TRBJ2-1
TGTGCCAGCAAGGGACAGGTGGATGGTATTGAGCAGTTCTTC
CASKGQVDGIEQFF
>TRBV5-1|TRBD1|-|TRBJ1-3
TGCGCCAGCAGCATCCAGGGGGACTTTGGAAACACCATATATTTT
CASSIQGDFGNTIYF
>TRBV4-1|-|-|TRBJ1-2
TGCGCCAGCAGCCAGCAGCCTTCCAAGTATGGCTACACCTTC
CASSQQPSKYGYTF
>TRBV28|-|once|TRBJ1-2
TGTGCCAGCAGTTCCCCCCAGGCCCTCTACACCTTC
CASSSPQALYTF
>TRBV7-8|TRBD2|-|TRBJ2-1
TGTGCCAGCAGCTTAGCCCGGCTACCGGGACTAGCTGCAGGACTCTCCTACAATGAGCAGTTCTTC
CASSLARLPGLAAGLSYNEQFF
>TRBV20-1|-|-|TRBJ1-2
TGCAGTGTCCGGGACTATGGCTACACCTTC
CSVRDYGYTF